Listed below are T cell receptor beta chains from one sample, sequenced in a study of blood T cell repertoires in COVID-19. Assay: immunoSEQ multiplex PCR; the TCRdb copy retains only in-frame clones and omits some. The table lists hundreds of thousands of clones, roughly 86% of them singletons. The sample was PBMCs or T cells enriched from blood (not recorded which). The origin of the receptors is a woman aged 45-65 years who had recovered from COVID-19. The CDR3 runs from the conserved cysteine through the conserved F or W. The D gene is left open where the match is weak. Only some rows state a clone size, as once, few, many or a class for expanded clones.

-	TRBV27	TRBJ2-7	-	TGTGCCAGCCGGCGGGATAGTCGCTACGAGCAGTACTTC	CASRRDSRYEQYF
-	TRBV11-2	TRBJ2-5	-	TGTGCCAGCAGAGACATATCAACCCCCCCAGAGACCCAGTACTTC	CASRDISTPPETQYF
-	TRBV28	TRBJ2-5	-	TGTGCCAGCAAAGAAACTGAGACCCAGTACTTC	CASKETETQYF
TRBD1	TRBV23-1	TRBJ1-5	-	TGCGCCAGCAGTCAATCTCGGTCAGGGGGAGGTCAGCCCCAGCATTTT	CASSQSRSGGGQPQHF
TRBD1	TRBV5-6	TRBJ2-7	-	TGTGCCAGCAGCTTGTTGGCAGGGGGTACGTTTGGGCAGTACTTC	CASSLLAGGTFGQYF
TRBD1	TRBV24-1	TRBJ1-1	-	TGTGCCACCCGAAGGACAGGGAACACTGAAGCTTTCTTT	CATRRTGNTEAFF
TRBD1	TRBV30	TRBJ2-7	once	TGTGCCTGGAGTGCGGGACAGGTCGAGCAGTACTTC	CAWSAGQVEQYF
TRBD1	TRBV11-2	TRBJ1-2	-	TGTGCCAGCAGCTCTACGACAGGGGGCTATGGCTACACCTTC	CASSSTTGGYGYTF
TRBD2	TRBV5-4	TRBJ2-1	-	TGTGCCAGCAGCCTACTAGCGACTACGCCCTACAATGAGCAGTTCTTC	CASSLLATTPYNEQFF
TRBD1	TRBV10-1	TRBJ1-3	few	TGCGCCAGCAGTGAGGGGACAGCGGGAAACACCATATATTTT	CASSEGTAGNTIYF
-	TRBV18	TRBJ2-3	-	TGTGCCAGCTCACCCCAGGGCAGCACAGATACGCAGTATTTT	CASSPQGSTDTQYF
TRBD1	TRBV2	TRBJ1-3	few	TGTGCCAGCAGCGGACAGGGGGCTTTCTCTGGAAACACCATATATTTT	CASSGQGAFSGNTIYF
-	TRBV9	TRBJ2-2	-	TGTGCCAGCAGCGTAGGACAGTCTGCGAACACCGGAGAGCTGTTTTTT	CASSVGQSANTGELFF
TRBD2	TRBV2	TRBJ2-1	once	TGTGCCAGCAGTGATAGCGGGAGGTCAAGCAATGAGCAGTTCTTC	CASSDSGRSSNEQFF
-	TRBV2	TRBJ2-2	-	TGTGCCAGCAGCCTAGAAGGTCTCGGGGAGCTGTTTTTT	CASSLEGLGELFF
-	TRBV7-2	TRBJ2-1	few	TGTGCCAGCAGCCTCCCGAGTCTTAATGAGCAGTTCTTC	CASSLPSLNEQFF
-	TRBV30	TRBJ1-4	-	TGTGCCTGGGGGGATCAAACATTCGGGGGGAAACTGTTTTTT	CAWGDQTFGGKLFF
-	TRBV5-4	TRBJ2-2	-	TGTGCCAGCAGTCTCGGGTCTCGCACGGGCACCGGGGAGCTGTTTTTT	CASSLGSRTGTGELFF
TRBD2	TRBV5-1	TRBJ2-7	many	TGCGCCAGCAGCTTGGGGACTAGCCTATCGGGCGAGCAGTACTTC	CASSLGTSLSGEQYF
TRBD2	TRBV11-2	TRBJ2-1	-	TGTGCCAGCAGCTTAGATCCGGGACTAGCCAACAATGAGCAGTTCTTC	CASSLDPGLANNEQFF
TRBD2	TRBV5-4	TRBJ2-7	-	TGTGCCAGCAGCTCGGGACTAGCGGGAGAATACGGGTACTTC	CASSSGLAGEYGYF
TRBD2	TRBV5-1	TRBJ2-1	-	TGCGCCAGCAGCTTGGGGACCAGCGGGAGCATCAATGAGCAGTTCTTC	CASSLGTSGSINEQFF
-	TRBV5-6	TRBJ2-2	-	TGTGCCAGCAGCCCGGGACTGAGTAACACCGGGGAGCTGTTTTTT	CASSPGLSNTGELFF
TRBD1	TRBV5-5	TRBJ1-6	-	TGTGCCAGCAGCGCCAGGACAGGGGATAATTCACCCCTCCACTTT	CASSARTGDNSPLHF
-	TRBV6-5	TRBJ2-7	-	TGTGCCAGCAGTCGGGATTACGAGCAGTACTTC	CASSRDYEQYF
TRBD1	TRBV6-1	TRBJ1-5	-	TGTGCCAGCAGTGACCAGGGGGCAAGGCAGCCCCAGCATTTT	CASSDQGARQPQHF
-	TRBV27	TRBJ1-1	-	TGTGCCAGCAGCCCCATCGGGGGGAACACTGAAGCTTTCTTT	CASSPIGGNTEAFF
-	TRBV5-1	TRBJ1-1	-	TGCGCCAGCAGGATTATGGACAGAACGAACACTGAAGCTTTCTTT	CASRIMDRTNTEAFF
TRBD1	TRBV6-2/TRBV6-3	TRBJ1-5	few	TGTGCCAGCAGCCCTGACAGGGGCTATAGCAATCAGCCCCAGCATTTT	CASSPDRGYSNQPQHF
-	TRBV5-1	TRBJ2-7	-	TGCGCCAGCAGCCTTTACGCAACGGGGGAGCAGTACTTC	CASSLYATGEQYF
-	TRBV2	TRBJ2-7	-	TGTGCCAGCAGGGCGGGGATACCCTACGAGCAGTACTTC	CASRAGIPYEQYF
-	TRBV5-4	TRBJ1-1	-	TGTGCCAGCAGCTTGGATCCCTACAGTGAGGGTACTGAAGCTTTCTTT	CASSLDPYSEGTEAFF
TRBD2	TRBV6-2/TRBV6-3	TRBJ2-1	once	TGTGCCAGCAGTTACACTGGACTAGCGGGAGGGCCGGATGAGCAGTTCTTC	CASSYTGLAGGPDEQFF
TRBD1	TRBV9	TRBJ2-7	-	TGTGCCAGCAGCGTACATGCCGGGACAGGGAACGAGCAGTACTTC	CASSVHAGTGNEQYF
-	TRBV7-8	TRBJ1-6	-	TGTGCCAGCAGCCCCTCACAGGGCAGTTCACCCCTCCACTTT	CASSPSQGSSPLHF
TRBD1	TRBV27	TRBJ1-2	once	TGTGCCAGCAGTTCCGGACAGGGCTCGTATGGCTACACCTTC	CASSSGQGSYGYTF
TRBD1	TRBV5-1	TRBJ2-3	-	TGCGCCAGCAGCCCCGGGACAGGAGCAGATACGCAGTATTTT	CASSPGTGADTQYF
TRBD2	TRBV5-6	TRBJ2-1	-	TGTGCCAGCAGCTTGGAACTAGCGGGAGTTCGTGAGCAGTTCTTC	CASSLELAGVREQFF
TRBD2	TRBV9	TRBJ2-1	-	TGTGCCAGCAGCGCAGGACTAGAGGTATTCAATGAGCAGTTCTTC	CASSAGLEVFNEQFF
TRBD2	TRBV6-4	TRBJ2-1	few	TGTGCCAGCAGTGACCGTGCTAGCGGGACACGTGAGCAGTTCTTC	CASSDRASGTREQFF
TRBD2	TRBV13	TRBJ2-3	-	TGTGCCAGCAGACGACTACTAGCGGGAGGGGCGGATACGCAGTATTTT	CASRRLLAGGADTQYF
TRBD1	TRBV28	TRBJ2-1	-	TGTGCCAGCAGTAGCACCGGACAGGGAGTCTACAATGAGCAGTTCTTC	CASSSTGQGVYNEQFF
-	TRBV7-9	TRBJ1-1	-	TGTGCCAGCAGCTTGGGACAGAACACTGAAGCTTTCTTT	CASSLGQNTEAFF
-	TRBV28	TRBJ2-2	-	TGTGCCAGCAAGGGGTTTGAGACAGCAAACACCGGGGAGCTGTTTTTT	CASKGFETANTGELFF
-	TRBV5-1	TRBJ2-2	once	TGCGCCAGCAGCCCAGGAGGGAACACCGGGGAGCTGTTTTTT	CASSPGGNTGELFF
-	TRBV4-1	TRBJ2-3	few	TGCGCCAGCAGCCTAAGAGGGGGGGGCGTCACAGATACGCAGTATTTT	CASSLRGGGVTDTQYF
-	TRBV9	TRBJ2-1	-	TGTGCCAGCAGCGTAGATGGAGGGTCCTACAATGAGCAGTTCTTC	CASSVDGGSYNEQFF
TRBD1	TRBV27	TRBJ2-7	few	TGTGCCAGCAGTCCCGGGACAGGGGGGTTGTACGAGCAGTACTTC	CASSPGTGGLYEQYF
TRBD1	TRBV9	TRBJ1-5	-	TGTGCCAGCACTGGGGGTGACAGGGGTCTCGATCAGCCCCAGCATTTT	CASTGGDRGLDQPQHF
-	TRBV7-8	TRBJ2-2	-	TGTGCCAGCAGCTCAGTAAACACCGGGGAGCTGTTTTTT	CASSSVNTGELFF
-	TRBV3-1/TRBV3-2	TRBJ1-3	-	TGTGCCAGCAGCCAAGACCAGGGGCGGTATGGAAACACCATATATTTT	CASSQDQGRYGNTIYF
-	TRBV28	TRBJ2-5	-	TGTGCCAGCGGCCTACAGGTTACCAAAGAGACCCAGTACTTC	CASGLQVTKETQYF
-	TRBV5-4	TRBJ2-5	-	TGTGCCAGCAGCTCCCGTGGAGGAGAGACCCAGTACTTC	CASSSRGGETQYF
TRBD2	TRBV18	TRBJ2-3	-	TGTGCCAGCTCATTACGGGAGGCAGATACGCAGTATTTT	CASSLREADTQYF
TRBD1	TRBV7-3	TRBJ1-1	once	TGTGCCAGCAGGTTATCTCCAGGGGGCGCGGGAGCTTTCTTT	CASRLSPGGAGAFF
-	TRBV2	TRBJ2-7	once	TGTGCCAGCGGACTAACTGGAGAGAATTTGGACGAGCAGTACTTC	CASGLTGENLDEQYF
TRBD1	TRBV5-1	TRBJ1-1	-	TGCGCCAGCAGAGGGGGACAGTATGAAGCTTTCTTT	CASRGGQYEAFF
TRBD1	TRBV19	TRBJ2-5	-	TGTGCCAGTAGTAAGGACAGGGAAGAGACCCAGTACTTC	CASSKDREETQYF
-	TRBV11-2	TRBJ2-7	-	TGTGCCAGCAGCCCCTTCGGGACACCCGAGGGCGAGCAGTACTTC	CASSPFGTPEGEQYF
TRBD2	TRBV7-2	TRBJ2-1	-	TGTGCCAGCAGCGTCGGACTAGCGGGAGTCGTTGAGCAGTTCTTC	CASSVGLAGVVEQFF